These 7 T cell receptor beta chains share one sample of origin, sequenced in a study of PD-L1 blockade in urothelial cancer. Sequencing used immunoSEQ multiplex PCR; TCRdb keeps in-frame clones, though not all of them. The sample carries about 29,000 clones, approximately 86% recorded once. Sequencing was performed on PBMCs, taken around atezolizumab (anti-PD-L1) treatment. These receptor sequences come from a man over 45 with urothelial cancer.

The genes are TRBV6-4 and TRBJ2-1, with 10 positions matching TRBD2. The CDR3 totals 14 residues. The ends lost 5 bases at V and 4 bases at J; junction bases unmatched: 2. Germline-derived CDR1 and CDR2 are MRHNA and SNTAGT. The CDR3 DNA sequence: TGTGCCAGCAGTAAAGCGGGGGGGTACAATGAGCAGTTCTTC. As protein: CASSKAGGYNEQFF.

The rearrangement joins TRBV11-2 to TRBJ2-5; D is ambiguous. The CDR3 is 18 residues long. In germline, CDR1 is SGHAT, CDR2 FQNNGV. Trimming took 1 base from V and 2 from J, leaving 20 bases between them. CDR3 bases: TGTGCCAGCAGCTTAGGTTTCCGTCGCCTAAGCAGGCAAGAGACCCAGTACTTC. Translation gives CASSLGFRRLSRQETQYF.

This chain connects TRBV11-2 to TRBJ2-2; 8 bases agree with TRBD2. Germline trimming cut 0 bases from V and 4 bases from J; bases unmatched to any gene: 4. Germline V gene lookup returns CDR1 SGHAT and CDR2 FQNNGV. The CDR3 loop spans 16 amino acids. The CDR3 nucleotides read TGTGCCAGCAGCTTAGATAGACTAGCGATCACCGGGGAGCTGTTTTTT. Protein: CASSLDRLAITGELFF.

This clone was detected only a few times. The V call is TRBV7-8, the J call TRBJ2-7; 7 nucleotides agree with TRBD2. Germline V gene sequence: CDR1 SGHVS, CDR2 FQNEAQ. The length of the CDR3 is 15 residues. V trimming: 5 bases; J trimming: 0 bases; junction bases outside the gene matches: 7. Here the CDR3 reads CASSLGEGGSYEQYF. CDR3 sequence (DNA): TGTGCCAGCAGCCTGGGGGAGGGAGGCTCCTACGAGCAGTACTTC. Full variable domain (missing parts from reference TRBV7-8 and TRBJ2-7): GAGVSQSPRYKVAKRGQDVALRCDPISGHVSLFWYQQALGQGPEFLTYFQNEAQLDKSGLPSDRFFAERPEGSVSTLKIQRTQQEDSAVYLCASSLGEGGSYEQYFGPGTRLTVT.

This chain connects TRBV28 to TRBJ2-7; 9 nucleotides line up with TRBD1. CDR1 and CDR2 from the germline V gene are MDHEN and SYDVKM. With V trimmed by 6 bases and J by 2 bases, 11 bases remained unmatched. The CDR3 covers 16 residues. The DNA of the CDR3 is TGTGCCAGCAGCTCACCTACAGGGGGCGCCCCCTACGAGCAGTACTTC. It is translated as CASSSPTGGAPYEQYF.

The chain recombines TRBV11-3 with TRBJ2-2; TRBD2 agrees at 11 bases. The CDR3 sequence is 16 residues long. In germline, CDR1 is SGHNT, CDR2 YENEEA. Trimming removed 4 bases from V and 1 base from J; junction bases left unmatched: 2. CDR3 sequence reads: CASSWGLAENTGELFF. The CDR3 DNA reads TGTGCCAGCAGCTGGGGACTAGCGGAGAACACCGGGGAGCTGTTTTTT.

As DNA, the CDR3 is TGTGCCAGTATCGACAGGGCGGGCACTGAAGCTTTCTTT. It encodes CASIDRAGTEAFF. The V and J genes are TRBV19 and TRBJ1-1; TRBD1 matches at 7 bases. The germline V gene encodes CDR1 LNHDA and CDR2 SQIVND (reference sequence). The length of the CDR3 is 13 residues. V lost 7 bases, J lost 4 bases, and 6 bases stayed unmatched. The whole variable domain, remainder taken from reference TRBV19 and TRBJ1-1, is DGGITQSPKYLFRKEGQNVTLSCEQNLNHDAMYWYRQDPGQGLRLIYYSQIVNDFQKGDIAEGYSVSREKKESFPLTVTSAQKNPTAFYLCASIDRAGTEAFFGQGTRLTVV.